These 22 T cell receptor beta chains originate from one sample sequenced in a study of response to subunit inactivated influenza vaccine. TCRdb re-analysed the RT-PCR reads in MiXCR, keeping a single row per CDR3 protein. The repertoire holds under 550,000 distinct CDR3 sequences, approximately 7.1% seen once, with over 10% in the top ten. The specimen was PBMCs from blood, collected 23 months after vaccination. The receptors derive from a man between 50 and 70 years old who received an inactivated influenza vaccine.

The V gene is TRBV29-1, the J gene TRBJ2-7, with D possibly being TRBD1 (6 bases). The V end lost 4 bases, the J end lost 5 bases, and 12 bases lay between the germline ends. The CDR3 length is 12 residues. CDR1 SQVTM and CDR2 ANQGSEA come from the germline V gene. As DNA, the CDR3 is TGCAGCGTTGGGCCTGGGGGCAACGAGCAGTACTTC. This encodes CSVGPGGNEQYF.

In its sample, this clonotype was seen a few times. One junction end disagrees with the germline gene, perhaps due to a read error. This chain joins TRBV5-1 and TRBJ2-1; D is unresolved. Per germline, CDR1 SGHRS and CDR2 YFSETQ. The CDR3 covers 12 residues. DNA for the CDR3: TGCGCCAGCAGCTTGGAGACCGGACCCCCAATCTTC. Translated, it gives CASSLETGPPIF. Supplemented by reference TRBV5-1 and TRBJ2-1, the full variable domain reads KAGVTQTPRYLIKTRGQQVTLSCSPISGHRSVSWYQQTPGQGLQFLFEYFSETQRNKGNFPGRFSGRQFSNSRSEMNVSTLELGDSALYLCASSLETGPPIFGPGTRLTVL.

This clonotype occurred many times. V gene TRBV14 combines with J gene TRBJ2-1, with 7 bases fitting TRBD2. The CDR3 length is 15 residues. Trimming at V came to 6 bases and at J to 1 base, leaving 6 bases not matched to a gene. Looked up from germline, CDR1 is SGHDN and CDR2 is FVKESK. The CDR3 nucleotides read TGTGCCAGCAGAAGGTCGGGGGGTTCCTACAATGAGCAGTTCTTC. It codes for CASRRSGGSYNEQFF.

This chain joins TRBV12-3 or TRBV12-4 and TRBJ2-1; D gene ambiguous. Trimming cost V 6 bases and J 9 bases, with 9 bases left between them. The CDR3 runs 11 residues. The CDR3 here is CASRNYGEQFF. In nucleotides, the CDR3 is TGTGCCAGCAGAAACTACGGTGAGCAGTTCTTC.

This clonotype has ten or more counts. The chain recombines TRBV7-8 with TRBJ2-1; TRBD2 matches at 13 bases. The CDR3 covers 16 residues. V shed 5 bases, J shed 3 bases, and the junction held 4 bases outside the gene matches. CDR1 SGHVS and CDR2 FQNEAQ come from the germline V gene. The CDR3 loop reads CASSAGTSGIYNEQFF. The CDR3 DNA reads TGTGCCAGCAGCGCTGGGACTAGCGGGATCTACAATGAGCAGTTCTTC.

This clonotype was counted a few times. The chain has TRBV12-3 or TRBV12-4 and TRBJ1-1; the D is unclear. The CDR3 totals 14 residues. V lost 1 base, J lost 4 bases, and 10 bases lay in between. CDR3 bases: TGTGCCAGCAGTTTAGGGTCTCCAGTCACTGAAGCTTTCTTT. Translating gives CASSLGSPVTEAFF.

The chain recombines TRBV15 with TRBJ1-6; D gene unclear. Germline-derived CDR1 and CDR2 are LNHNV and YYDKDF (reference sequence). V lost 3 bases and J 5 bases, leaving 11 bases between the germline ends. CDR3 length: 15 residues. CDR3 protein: CATSRSVGNNSPLHF. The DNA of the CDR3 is TGTGCCACCAGCAGGAGTGTCGGTAATAATTCACCCCTCCACTTT.

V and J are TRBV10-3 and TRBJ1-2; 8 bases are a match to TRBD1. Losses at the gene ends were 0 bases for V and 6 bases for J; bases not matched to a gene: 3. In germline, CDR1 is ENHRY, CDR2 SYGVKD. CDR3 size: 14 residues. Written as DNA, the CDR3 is TGTGCCATCAGTGAGTCATACAGGGGGGATGGCTACACCTTC. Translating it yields CAISESYRGDGYTF.

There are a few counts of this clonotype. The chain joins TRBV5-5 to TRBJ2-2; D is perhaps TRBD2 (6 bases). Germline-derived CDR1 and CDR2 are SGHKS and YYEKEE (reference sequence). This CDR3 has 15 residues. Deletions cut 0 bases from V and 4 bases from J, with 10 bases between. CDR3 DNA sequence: TGTGCCAGCAGCTTGGCGACTAGTCCCACCGGGGAGCTGTTTTTT. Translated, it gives CASSLATSPTGELFF.

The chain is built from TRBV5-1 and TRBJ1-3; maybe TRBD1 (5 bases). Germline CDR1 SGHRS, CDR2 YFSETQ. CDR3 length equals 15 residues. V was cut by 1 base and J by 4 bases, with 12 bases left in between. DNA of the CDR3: TGCGCCAGCAGCTTGAATCCGGGGCTGGGAAACACCATATATTTT. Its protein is CASSLNPGLGNTIYF.

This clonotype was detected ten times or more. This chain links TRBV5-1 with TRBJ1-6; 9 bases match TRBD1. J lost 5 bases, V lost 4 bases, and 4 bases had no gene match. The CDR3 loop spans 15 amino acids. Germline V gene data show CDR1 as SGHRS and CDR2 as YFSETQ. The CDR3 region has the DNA TGCGCCAGCAGCACTGGACAGGGGAATAATTCACCCCTCCACTTT. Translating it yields CASSTGQGNNSPLHF.

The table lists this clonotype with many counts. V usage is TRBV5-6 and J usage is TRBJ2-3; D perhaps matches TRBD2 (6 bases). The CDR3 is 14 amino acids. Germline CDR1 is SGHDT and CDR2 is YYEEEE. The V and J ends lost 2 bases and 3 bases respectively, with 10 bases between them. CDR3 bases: TGTGCCAGCAGCTTCGGCGGGACGACAGATACGCAGTATTTT. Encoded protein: CASSFGGTTDTQYF.

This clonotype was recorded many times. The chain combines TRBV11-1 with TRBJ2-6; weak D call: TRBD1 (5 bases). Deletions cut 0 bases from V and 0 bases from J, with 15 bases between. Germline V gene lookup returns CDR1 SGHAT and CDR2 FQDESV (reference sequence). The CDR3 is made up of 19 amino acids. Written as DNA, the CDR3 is TGTGCCAGCAGCTTAGCCTTAGCTTGGGGCGCCTCTGGGGCCAACGTCCTGACTTTC. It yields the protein CASSLALAWGASGANVLTF.

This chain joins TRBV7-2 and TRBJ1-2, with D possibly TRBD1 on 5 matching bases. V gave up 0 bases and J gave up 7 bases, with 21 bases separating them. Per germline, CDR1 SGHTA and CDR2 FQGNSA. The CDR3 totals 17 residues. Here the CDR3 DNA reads TGTGCCAGCAGCTTAGCGGTGGCGGCAGGGCCCGAGAGTGGCTACACCTTC. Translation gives CASSLAVAAGPESGYTF.

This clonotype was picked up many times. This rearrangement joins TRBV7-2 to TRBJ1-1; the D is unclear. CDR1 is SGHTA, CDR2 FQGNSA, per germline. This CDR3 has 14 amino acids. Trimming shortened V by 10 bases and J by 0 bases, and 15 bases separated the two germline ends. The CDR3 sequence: CAIPSGVMNTEAFF. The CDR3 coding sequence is TGTGCCATCCCTAGTGGGGTTATGAACACTGAAGCTTTCTTT.

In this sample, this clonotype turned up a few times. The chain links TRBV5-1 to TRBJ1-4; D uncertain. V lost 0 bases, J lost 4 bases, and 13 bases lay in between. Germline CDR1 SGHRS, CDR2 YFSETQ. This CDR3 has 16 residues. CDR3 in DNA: TGCGCCAGCAGCTTGGTACCGGGTCGTCGTAATGAAAAACTGTTTTTT. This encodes CASSLVPGRRNEKLFF.

CDR3 nucleotides: TGCGCCAGCAGCTCTGGGACTCGCACCACAGATACGCAGTATTTT. Translated: CASSSGTRTTDTQYF. The V call is TRBV5-1, the J call TRBJ2-3, with TRBD2 as a possible D gene (6 bases). Germline assignment: CDR1 SGHRS and CDR2 YFSETQ. V lost 3 bases and J lost 2, with 13 bases in between. The CDR3 has 15 residues.

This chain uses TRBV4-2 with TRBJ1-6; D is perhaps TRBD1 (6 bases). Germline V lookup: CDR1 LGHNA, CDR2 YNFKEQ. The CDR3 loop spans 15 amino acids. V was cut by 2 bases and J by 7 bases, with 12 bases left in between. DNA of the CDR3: TGTGCCAGCAGCCAACTACAGGGTTCCAATTCACCCCTCCACTTT. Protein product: CASSQLQGSNSPLHF.

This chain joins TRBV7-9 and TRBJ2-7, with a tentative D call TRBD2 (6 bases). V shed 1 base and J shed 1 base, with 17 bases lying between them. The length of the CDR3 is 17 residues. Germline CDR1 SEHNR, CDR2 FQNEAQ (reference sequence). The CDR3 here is CASSLGDSGRVSYEQYF. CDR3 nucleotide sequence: TGTGCCAGCAGCTTAGGGGACTCGGGCCGAGTTTCCTACGAGCAGTACTTC.

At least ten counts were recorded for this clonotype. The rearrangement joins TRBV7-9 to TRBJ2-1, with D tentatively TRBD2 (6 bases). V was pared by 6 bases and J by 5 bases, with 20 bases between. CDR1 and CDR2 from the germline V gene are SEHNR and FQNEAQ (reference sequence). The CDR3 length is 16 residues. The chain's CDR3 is CASSSQGGRAHNEQFF. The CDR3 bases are TGTGCCAGCAGTTCCCAAGGAGGGAGAGCCCACAATGAGCAGTTCTTC.

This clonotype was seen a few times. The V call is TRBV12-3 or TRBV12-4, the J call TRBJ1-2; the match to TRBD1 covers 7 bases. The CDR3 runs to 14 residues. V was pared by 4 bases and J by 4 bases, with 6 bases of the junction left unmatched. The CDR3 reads CASSSGTVRYGYTF. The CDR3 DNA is TGTGCCAGCAGTTCCGGGACAGTGCGCTATGGCTACACCTTC.

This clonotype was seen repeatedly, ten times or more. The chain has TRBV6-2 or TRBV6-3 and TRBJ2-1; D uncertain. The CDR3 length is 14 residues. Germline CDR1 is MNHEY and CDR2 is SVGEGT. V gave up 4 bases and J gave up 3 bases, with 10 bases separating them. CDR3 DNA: TGTGCCAGCAGTTCGGACCCGAACTACAATGAGCAGTTCTTC. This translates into CASSSDPNYNEQFF.